This T cell receptor (beta chain) was captured in a study of T-cell reconstitution after alpha-beta-depleted transplantation in children. Notes on the study in general: Among T cells one year after transplant, newly produced cells accounted for most counts and diversity. Several hundred expanded graft clones reportedly gave rise to the alpha-beta T cells present about two months after transplant.

This clonotype was detected many times. Its antigen is still unknown. Germline CDR1 MGHRA, CDR2 YSYEKL. Trimming removed 0 bases at V and 9 bases at J, with 12 bases between. This CDR3 has 14 residues. During its preparation, the TCRbeta library received unique molecular identifiers. TCRdb fed the PCR reads into MiXCR, producing one record per CDR3 protein. Of about 300,000 distinct CDR3 sequences listed, approximately 7.3% are singletons. The sample consisted of peripheral blood, taken 360 days after TCRalphabeta/CD19-depleted stem cell transplant. The chain joins TRBV4-1 to TRBJ2-1, with D perhaps TRBD1 (5 bases). This sequence originates from a female patient aged 2-9 years who had a stem cell transplant for Fanconi anemia, so the T cells may come from the graft donor. CDR3 in amino acids: CASSQETGWIEQFF. DNA of the CDR3: TGCGCCAGCAGCCAAGAAACAGGATGGATTGAGCAGTTCTTC.